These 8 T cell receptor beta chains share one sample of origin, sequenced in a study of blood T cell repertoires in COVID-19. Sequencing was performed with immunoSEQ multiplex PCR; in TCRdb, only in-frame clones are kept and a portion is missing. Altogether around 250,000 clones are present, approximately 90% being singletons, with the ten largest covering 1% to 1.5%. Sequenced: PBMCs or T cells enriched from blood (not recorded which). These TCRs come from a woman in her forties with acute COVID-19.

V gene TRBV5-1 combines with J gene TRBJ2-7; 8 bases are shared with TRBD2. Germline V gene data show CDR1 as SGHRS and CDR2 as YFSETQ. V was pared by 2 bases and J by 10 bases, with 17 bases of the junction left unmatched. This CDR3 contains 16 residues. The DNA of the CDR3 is TGCGCCAGCAGCTTACGGACTAGCTGGGTGGGAGTTGAACAGTACTTC. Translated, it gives CASSLRTSWVGVEQYF.

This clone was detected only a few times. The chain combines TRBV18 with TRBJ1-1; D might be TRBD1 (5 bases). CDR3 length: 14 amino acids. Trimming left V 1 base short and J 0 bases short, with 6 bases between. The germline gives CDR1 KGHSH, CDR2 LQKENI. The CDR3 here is CASSPQGMNTEAFF. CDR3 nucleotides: TGTGCCAGCTCACCACAGGGGATGAACACTGAAGCTTTCTTT. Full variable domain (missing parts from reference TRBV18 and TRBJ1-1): NAGVMQNPRHLVRRRGQEARLRCSPMKGHSHVYWYRQLPEEGLKFMVYLQKENIIDESGMPKERFSAEFPKEGPSILRIQQVVRGDSAAYFCASSPQGMNTEAFFGQGTRLTVV.

The CDR3 DNA reads TGTGCCAGTAGTATAGGGAGGGAGTGGGACACTGAAGCTTTCTTT. Its protein is CASSIGREWDTEAFF. The rearrangement links TRBV19 to TRBJ1-1; D gene uncertain. The ends were cut back, 1 base at V and 3 bases at J, with 12 bases in the middle. The CDR3 spans 15 residues. Germline CDR1 LNHDA, CDR2 SQIVND (reference sequence). The whole variable domain, filled in from reference TRBV19 and TRBJ1-1, reads DGGITQSPKYLFRKEGQNVTLSCEQNLNHDAMYWYRQDPGQGLRLIYYSQIVNDFQKGDIAEGYSVSREKKESFPLTVTSAQKNPTAFYLCASSIGREWDTEAFFGQGTRLTVV.

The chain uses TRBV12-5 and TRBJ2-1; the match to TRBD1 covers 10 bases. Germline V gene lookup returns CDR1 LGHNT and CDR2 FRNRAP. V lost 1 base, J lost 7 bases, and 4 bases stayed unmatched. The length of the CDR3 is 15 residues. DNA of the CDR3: TGTGCTAGTGGTTTGGGACAGGGGGCCTTAAATGAGCAGTTCTTC. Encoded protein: CASGLGQGALNEQFF. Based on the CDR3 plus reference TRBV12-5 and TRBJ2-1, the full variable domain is DARVTQTPRHKVTEMGQEVTMRCQPILGHNTVFWYRQTMMQGLELLAYFRNRAPLDDSGMPKDRFSAEMPDATLATLKIQPSEPRDSAVYFCASGLGQGALNEQFFGPGTRLTVL.

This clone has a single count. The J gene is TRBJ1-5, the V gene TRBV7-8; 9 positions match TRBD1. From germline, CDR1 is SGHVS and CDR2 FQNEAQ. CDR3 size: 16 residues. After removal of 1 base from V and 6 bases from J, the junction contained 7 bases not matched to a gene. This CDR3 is CASSLVGQGIIQPQHF. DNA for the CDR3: TGTGCCAGCAGCTTAGTCGGACAGGGGATTATTCAGCCCCAGCATTTT.

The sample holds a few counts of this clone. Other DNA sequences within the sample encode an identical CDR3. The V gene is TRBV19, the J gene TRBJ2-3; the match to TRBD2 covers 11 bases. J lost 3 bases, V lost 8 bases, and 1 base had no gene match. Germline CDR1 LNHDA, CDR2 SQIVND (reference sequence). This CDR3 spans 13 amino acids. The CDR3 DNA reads TGTGCCAGTCGACTAGCGGGAACAGATACGCAGTATTTT. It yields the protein CASRLAGTDTQYF.

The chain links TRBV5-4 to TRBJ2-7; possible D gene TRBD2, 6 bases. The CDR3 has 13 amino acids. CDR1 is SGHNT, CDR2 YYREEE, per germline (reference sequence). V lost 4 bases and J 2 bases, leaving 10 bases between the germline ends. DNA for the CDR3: TGTGCCAGCAGCCTCTCGGGGGCCTACGAGCAGTACGTC. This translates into CASSLSGAYEQYV.

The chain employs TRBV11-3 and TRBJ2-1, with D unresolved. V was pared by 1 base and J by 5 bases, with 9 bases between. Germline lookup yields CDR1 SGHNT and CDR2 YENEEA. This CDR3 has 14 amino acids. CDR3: CASSLGATHNEQFF. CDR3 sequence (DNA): TGTGCCAGCAGCTTAGGGGCTACACACAATGAGCAGTTCTTC.